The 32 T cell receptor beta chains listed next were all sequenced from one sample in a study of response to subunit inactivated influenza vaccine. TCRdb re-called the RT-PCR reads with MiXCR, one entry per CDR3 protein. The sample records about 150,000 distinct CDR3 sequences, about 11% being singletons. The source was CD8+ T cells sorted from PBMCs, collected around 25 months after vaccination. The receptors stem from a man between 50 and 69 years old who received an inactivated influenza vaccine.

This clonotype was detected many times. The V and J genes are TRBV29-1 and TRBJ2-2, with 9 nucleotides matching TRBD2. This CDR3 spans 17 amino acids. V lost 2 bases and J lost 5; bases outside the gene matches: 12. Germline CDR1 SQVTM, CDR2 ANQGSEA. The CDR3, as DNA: TGCAGCGTTGAATCTAAATTGGCGGGAGGGGTAACCGGGGAGCTGTTTTTT. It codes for CSVESKLAGGVTGELFF.

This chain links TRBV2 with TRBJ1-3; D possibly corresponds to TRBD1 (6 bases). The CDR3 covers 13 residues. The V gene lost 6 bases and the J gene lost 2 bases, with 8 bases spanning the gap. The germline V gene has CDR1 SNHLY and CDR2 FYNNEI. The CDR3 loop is CASSGGPGNTIYF. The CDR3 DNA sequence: TGTGCCAGCAGCGGGGGCCCTGGAAACACCATATATTTT.

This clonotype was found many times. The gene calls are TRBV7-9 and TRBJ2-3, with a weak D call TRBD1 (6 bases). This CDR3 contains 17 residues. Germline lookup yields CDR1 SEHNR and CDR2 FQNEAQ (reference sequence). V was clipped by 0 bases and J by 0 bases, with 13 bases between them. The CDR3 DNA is TGTGCCAGCAGCTTAGCGCCGCAGGGGCCTAGCACAGATACGCAGTATTTT. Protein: CASSLAPQGPSTDTQYF.

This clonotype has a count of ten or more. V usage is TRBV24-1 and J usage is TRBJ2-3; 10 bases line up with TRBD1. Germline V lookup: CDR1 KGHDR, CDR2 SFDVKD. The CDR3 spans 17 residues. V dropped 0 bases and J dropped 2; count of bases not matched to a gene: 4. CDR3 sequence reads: CATSDLTGTGVTDTQYF. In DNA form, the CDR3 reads TGTGCCACCAGTGATTTGACCGGGACAGGGGTCACAGATACGCAGTATTTT.

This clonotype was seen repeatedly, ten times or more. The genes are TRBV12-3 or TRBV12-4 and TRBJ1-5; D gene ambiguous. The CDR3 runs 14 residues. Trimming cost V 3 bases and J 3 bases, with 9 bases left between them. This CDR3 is CASSLGRSNQPQHF. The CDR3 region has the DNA TGTGCCAGCAGTTTGGGTAGATCCAATCAGCCCCAGCATTTT.

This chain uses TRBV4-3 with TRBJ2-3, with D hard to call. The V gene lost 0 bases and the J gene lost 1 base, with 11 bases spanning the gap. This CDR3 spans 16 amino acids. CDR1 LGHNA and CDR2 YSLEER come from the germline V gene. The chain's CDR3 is CASSQDVTPRTDTQYF. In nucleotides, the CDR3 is TGCGCCAGCAGCCAAGATGTTACGCCACGCACAGATACGCAGTATTTT.

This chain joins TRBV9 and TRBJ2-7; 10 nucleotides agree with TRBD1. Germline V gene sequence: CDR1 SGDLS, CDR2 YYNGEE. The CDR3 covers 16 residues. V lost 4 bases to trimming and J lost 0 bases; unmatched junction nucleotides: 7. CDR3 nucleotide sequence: TGTGCCAGCAGCCCACGGAGGACAGGGGGCTCCTACGAGCAGTACTTC. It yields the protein CASSPRRTGGSYEQYF. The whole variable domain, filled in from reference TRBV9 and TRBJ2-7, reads DSGVTQTPKHLITATGQRVTLRCSPRSGDLSVYWYQQSLDQGLQFLIQYYNGEERAKGNILERFSAQQFPDLHSELNLSSLELGDSALYFCASSPRRTGGSYEQYFGPGTRLTVT.

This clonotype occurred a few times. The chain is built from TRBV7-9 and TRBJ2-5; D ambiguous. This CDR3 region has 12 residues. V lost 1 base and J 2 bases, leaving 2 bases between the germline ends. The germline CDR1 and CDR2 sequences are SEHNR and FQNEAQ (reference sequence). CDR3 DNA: TGTGCCAGCAGCTTAGTACAAGAGACCCAGTACTTC. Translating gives CASSLVQETQYF.

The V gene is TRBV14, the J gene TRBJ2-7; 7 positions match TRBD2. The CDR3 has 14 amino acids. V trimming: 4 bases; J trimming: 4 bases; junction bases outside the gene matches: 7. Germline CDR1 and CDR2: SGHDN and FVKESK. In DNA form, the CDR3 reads TGTGCCAGCAGCCTAGATCTCGGGGGGTACGAGCAGTACTTC. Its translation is CASSLDLGGYEQYF.

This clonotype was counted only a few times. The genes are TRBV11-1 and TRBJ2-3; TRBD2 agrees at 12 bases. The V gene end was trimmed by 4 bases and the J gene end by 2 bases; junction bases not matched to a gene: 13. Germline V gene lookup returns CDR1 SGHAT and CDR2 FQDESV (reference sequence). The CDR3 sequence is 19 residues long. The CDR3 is CASSSISITSGGTTDTQYF. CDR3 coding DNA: TGTGCCAGCAGCTCCATTAGTATCACTAGCGGGGGGACCACAGATACGCAGTATTTT.

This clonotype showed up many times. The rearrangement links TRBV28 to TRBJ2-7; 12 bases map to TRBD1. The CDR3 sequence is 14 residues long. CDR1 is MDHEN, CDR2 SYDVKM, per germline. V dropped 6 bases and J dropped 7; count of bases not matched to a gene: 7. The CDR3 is CASRPGTGGREQYF. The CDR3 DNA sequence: TGTGCCAGCAGACCCGGGACAGGGGGCAGGGAGCAGTACTTC. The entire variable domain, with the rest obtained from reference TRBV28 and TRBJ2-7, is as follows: DVKVTQSSRYLVKRTGEKVFLECVQDMDHENMFWYRQDPGLGLRLIYFSYDVKMKEKGDIPEGYSVSREKKERFSLILESASTNQTSMYLCASRPGTGGREQYFGPGTRLTVT.

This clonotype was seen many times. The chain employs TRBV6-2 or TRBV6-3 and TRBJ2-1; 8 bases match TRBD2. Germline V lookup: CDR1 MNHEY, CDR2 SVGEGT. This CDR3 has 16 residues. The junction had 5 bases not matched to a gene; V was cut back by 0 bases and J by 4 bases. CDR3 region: CASSYSPAGGYNEQFF. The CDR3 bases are TGTGCCAGCAGTTACTCGCCGGCGGGGGGTTACAATGAGCAGTTCTTC.

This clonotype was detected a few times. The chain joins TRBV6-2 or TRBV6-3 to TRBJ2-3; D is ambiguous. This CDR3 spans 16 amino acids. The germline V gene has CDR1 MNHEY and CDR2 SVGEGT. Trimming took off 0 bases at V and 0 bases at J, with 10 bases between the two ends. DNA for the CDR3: TGTGCCAGCAGTTACTCGCTGACTCGTAGCACAGATACGCAGTATTTT. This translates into CASSYSLTRSTDTQYF.

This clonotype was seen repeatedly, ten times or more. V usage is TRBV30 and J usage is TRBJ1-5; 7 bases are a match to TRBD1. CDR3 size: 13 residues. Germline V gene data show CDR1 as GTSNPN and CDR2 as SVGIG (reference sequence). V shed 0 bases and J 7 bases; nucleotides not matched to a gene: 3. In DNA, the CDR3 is TGTGCCTGGAGTGTAGGGGGCAGGCAGCCCCAGCATTTT. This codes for CAWSVGGRQPQHF.

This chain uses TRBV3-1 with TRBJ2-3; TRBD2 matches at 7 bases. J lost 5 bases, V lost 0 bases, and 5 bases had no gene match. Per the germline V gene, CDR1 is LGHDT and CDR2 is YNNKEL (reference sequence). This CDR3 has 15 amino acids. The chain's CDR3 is CASSQDGWEGDTQYF. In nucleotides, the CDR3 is TGTGCCAGCAGCCAAGATGGGTGGGAGGGAGATACGCAGTATTTT.

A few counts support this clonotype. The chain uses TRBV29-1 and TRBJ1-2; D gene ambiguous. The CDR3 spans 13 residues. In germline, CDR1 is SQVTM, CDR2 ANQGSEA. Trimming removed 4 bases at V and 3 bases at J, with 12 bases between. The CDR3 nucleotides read TGCAGCGTTGGTTGGGCGGACTACTATGGCTACACCTTC. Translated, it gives CSVGWADYYGYTF.

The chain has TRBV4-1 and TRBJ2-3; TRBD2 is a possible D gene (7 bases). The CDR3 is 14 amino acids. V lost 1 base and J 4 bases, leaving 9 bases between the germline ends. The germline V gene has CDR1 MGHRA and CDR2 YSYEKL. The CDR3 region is CASSQAGGPDTQYF. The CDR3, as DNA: TGCGCCAGCAGCCAAGCGGGGGGCCCAGATACGCAGTATTTT.

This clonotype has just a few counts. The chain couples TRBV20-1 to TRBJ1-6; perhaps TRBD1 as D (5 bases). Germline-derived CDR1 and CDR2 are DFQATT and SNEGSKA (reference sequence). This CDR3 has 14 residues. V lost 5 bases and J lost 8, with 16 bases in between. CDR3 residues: CSAFPGGIHSPLHF. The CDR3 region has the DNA TGCAGTGCTTTTCCTGGGGGTATCCATTCACCCCTCCACTTT.

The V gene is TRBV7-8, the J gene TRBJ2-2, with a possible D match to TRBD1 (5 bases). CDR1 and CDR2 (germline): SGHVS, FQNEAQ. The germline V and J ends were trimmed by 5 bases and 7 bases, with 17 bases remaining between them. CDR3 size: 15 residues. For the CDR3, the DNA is TGTGCCAGCAGCCCAACGATTAAGGGGTTCGGGGAGCTGTTTTTT. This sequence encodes CASSPTIKGFGELFF. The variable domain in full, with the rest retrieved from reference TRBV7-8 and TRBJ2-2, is GAGVSQSPRYKVAKRGQDVALRCDPISGHVSLFWYQQALGQGPEFLTYFQNEAQLDKSGLPSDRFFAERPEGSVSTLKIQRTQQEDSAVYLCASSPTIKGFGELFFGEGSRLTVL.

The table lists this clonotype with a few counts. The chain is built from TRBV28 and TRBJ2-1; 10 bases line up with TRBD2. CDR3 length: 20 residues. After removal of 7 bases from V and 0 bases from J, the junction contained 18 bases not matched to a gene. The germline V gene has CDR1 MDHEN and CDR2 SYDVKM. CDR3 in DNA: TGTGCCAGCACCCTCCATGGGCTAGCGGGGGAACATAGCTCCTACAATGAGCAGTTCTTC. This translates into CASTLHGLAGEHSSYNEQFF. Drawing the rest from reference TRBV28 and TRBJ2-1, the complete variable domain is DVKVTQSSRYLVKRTGEKVFLECVQDMDHENMFWYRQDPGLGLRLIYFSYDVKMKEKGDIPEGYSVSREKKERFSLILESASTNQTSMYLCASTLHGLAGEHSSYNEQFFGPGTRLTVL.

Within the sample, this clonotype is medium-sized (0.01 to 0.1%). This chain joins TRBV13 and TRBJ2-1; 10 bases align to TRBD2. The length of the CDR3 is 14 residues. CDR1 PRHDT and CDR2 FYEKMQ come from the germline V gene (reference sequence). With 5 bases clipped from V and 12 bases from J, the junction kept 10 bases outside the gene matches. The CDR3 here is CASSATSGAARQFF. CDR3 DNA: TGTGCCAGCAGCGCTACTAGCGGGGCCGCCCGGCAGTTCTTC.

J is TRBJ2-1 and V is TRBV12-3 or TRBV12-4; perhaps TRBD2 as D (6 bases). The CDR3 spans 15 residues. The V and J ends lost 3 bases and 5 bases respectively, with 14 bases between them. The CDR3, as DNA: TGTGCCAGCAGTTTCGGGGGTCCTGGGGACAATGAGCAGTTCTTC. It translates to CASSFGGPGDNEQFF.

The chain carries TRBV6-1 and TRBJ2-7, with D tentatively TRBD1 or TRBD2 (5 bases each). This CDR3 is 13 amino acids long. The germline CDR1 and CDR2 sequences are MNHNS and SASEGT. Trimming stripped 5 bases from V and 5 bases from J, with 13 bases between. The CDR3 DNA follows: TGTGCCAGCAGTCAAGGGACCTTTAACGAGCAGTACTTC. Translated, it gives CASSQGTFNEQYF.

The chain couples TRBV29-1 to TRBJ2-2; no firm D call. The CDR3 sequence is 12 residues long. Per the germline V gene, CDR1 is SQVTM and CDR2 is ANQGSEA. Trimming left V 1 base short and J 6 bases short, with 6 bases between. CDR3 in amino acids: CSVEGWAGELFF. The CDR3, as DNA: TGCAGCGTTGAAGGCTGGGCCGGGGAGCTGTTTTTT.

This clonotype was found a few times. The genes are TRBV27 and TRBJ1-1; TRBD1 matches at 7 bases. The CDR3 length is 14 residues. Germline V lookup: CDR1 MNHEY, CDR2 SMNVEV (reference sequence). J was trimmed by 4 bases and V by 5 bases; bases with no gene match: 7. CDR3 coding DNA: TGTGCCAGCAGTCCCGGACAGGTCCTCACTGAAGCTTTCTTT. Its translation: CASSPGQVLTEAFF.

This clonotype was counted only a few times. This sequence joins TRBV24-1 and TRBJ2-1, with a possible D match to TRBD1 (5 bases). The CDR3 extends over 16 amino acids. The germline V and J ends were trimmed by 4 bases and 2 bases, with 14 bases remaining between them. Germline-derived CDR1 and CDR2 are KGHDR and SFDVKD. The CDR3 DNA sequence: TGTGCCACCAGTGACCCACGACAGTCCGCCTACAATGAGCAGTTCTTC. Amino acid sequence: CATSDPRQSAYNEQFF.

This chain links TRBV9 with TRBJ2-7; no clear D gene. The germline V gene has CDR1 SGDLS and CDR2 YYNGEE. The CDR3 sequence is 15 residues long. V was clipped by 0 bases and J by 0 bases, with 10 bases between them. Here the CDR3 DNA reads TGTGCCAGCAGCGTAGGAATGGATTTCTCCTACGAGCAGTACTTC. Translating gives CASSVGMDFSYEQYF. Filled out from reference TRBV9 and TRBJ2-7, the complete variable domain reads DSGVTQTPKHLITATGQRVTLRCSPRSGDLSVYWYQQSLDQGLQFLIQYYNGEERAKGNILERFSAQQFPDLHSELNLSSLELGDSALYFCASSVGMDFSYEQYFGPGTRLTVT.

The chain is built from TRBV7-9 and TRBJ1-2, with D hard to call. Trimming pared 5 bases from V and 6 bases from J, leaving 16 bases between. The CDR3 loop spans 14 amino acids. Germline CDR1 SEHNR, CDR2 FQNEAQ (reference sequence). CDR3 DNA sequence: TGTGCCAGCAGCCCTACAGTGGGCGAAGATGGCTACACCTTC. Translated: CASSPTVGEDGYTF. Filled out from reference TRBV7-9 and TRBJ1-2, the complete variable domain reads DTGVSQNPRHKITKRGQNVTFRCDPISEHNRLYWYRQTLGQGPEFLTYFQNEAQLEKSRLLSDRFSAERPKGSFSTLEIQRTEQGDSAMYLCASSPTVGEDGYTFGSGTRLTVV.

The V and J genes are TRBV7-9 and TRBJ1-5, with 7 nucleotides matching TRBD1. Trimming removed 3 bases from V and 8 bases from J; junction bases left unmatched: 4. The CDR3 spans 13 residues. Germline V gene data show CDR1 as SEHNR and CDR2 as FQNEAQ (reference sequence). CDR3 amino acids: CASSFGTAEPQHF. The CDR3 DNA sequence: TGTGCCAGCAGCTTTGGGACAGCCGAGCCCCAGCATTTT.

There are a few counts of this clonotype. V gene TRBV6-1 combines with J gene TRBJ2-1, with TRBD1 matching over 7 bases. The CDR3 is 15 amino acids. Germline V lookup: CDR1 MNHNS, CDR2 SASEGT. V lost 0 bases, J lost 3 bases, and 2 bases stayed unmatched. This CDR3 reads CASSEAGTDYNEQFF. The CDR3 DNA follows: TGTGCCAGCAGTGAAGCCGGGACAGACTACAATGAGCAGTTCTTC.

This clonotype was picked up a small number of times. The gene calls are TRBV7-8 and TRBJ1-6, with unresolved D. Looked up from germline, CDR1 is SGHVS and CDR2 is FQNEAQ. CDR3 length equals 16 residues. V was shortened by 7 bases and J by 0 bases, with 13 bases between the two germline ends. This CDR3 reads CASTELSGSYNSPLHF. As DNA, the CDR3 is TGTGCCAGCACCGAGCTTTCGGGCTCCTATAATTCACCCCTCCACTTT.

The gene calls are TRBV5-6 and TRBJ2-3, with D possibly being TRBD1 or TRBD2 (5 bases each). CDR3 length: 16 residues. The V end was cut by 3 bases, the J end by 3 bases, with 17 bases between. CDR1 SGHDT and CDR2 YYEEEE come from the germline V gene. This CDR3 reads CASSWGPSGWTDTQYF. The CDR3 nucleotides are TGTGCCAGCAGCTGGGGACCCAGCGGCTGGACAGATACGCAGTATTTT.